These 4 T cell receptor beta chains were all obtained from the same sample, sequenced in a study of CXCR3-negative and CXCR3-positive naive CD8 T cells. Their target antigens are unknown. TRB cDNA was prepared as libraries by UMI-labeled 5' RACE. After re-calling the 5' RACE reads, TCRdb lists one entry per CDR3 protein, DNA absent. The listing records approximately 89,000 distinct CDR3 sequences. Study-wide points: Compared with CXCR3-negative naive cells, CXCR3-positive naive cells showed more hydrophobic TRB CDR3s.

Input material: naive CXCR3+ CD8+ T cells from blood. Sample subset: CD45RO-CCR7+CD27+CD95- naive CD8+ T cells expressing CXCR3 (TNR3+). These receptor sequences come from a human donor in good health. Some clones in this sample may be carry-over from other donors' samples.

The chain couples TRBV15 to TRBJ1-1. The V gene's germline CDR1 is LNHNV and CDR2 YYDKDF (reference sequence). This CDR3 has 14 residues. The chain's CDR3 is CATSRDRLGTEAFF.

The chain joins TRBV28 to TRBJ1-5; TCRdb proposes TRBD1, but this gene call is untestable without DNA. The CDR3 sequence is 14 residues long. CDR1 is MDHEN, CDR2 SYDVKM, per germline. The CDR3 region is CASRNRGSNQPQHF.

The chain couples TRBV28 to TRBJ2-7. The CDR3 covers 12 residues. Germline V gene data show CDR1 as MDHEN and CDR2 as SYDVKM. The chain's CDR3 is CASSLSEYEQYF.

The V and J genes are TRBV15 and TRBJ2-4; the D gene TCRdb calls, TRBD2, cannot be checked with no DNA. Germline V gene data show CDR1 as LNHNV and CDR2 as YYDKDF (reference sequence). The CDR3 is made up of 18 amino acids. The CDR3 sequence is CATSALAGEGGAKNIQYF.